This TCR beta chain was documented in a study of T cells in Graves' hyperthyroidism and ophthalmopathy. Amplified TCR beta CDR3 regions came from RNA transcripts. The TCR CDR3 was amplified in a first-round RT-PCR using the HTBI primer set. TCRdb recomputed calls from the multiplex PCR reads with MiXCR, one row per CDR3 protein. The repertoire holds hundreds of thousands of distinct CDR3 sequences, with approximately 16% as singletons. Whole-study findings and limits: Stable hyperthyroidism was separated from ophthalmopathy by a model based on 13 V-J features. Clonotypes that were expanded in thyroid above 0.001 mostly appeared in blood too.

This clonotype has a count of ten or more. Its target is not known. This receptor was identified in a young woman with Graves' hyperthyroidism. The specimen was blood.

The CDR3 spells CASSYWSGFYGYTF. CDR3 bases: TGTGCCAGCAGTTACTGGTCGGGCTTCTATGGCTACACCTTC. V usage is TRBV6-2 or TRBV6-3 and J usage is TRBJ1-2; no definite D call. Germline lookup yields CDR1 MNHEY and CDR2 SVGEGT. CDR3 length: 14 residues. V dropped 1 base and J dropped 4 bases, with 10 bases sitting between them.